What follows are 30 T cell receptor beta chains derived from one specimen sequenced in a study of blood T cell repertoires in COVID-19. Repertoires were generated with immunoSEQ multiplex PCR, while TCRdb's copy carries only in-frame clones and drops some. The repertoire holds about 92,000 clones, with about 90% as singletons. The sequencing input was peripheral blood. The receptors were sampled from a human donor with active COVID-19. The donor label of this sample is uncertain.

The sample holds a few counts of this clone. The chain employs TRBV7-9 and TRBJ2-5; D unclear. Germline-derived CDR1 and CDR2 are SEHNR and FQNEAQ (reference sequence). Trimming removed 1 base at V and 5 bases at J, with 11 bases between. The CDR3 spans 14 residues. The CDR3, as DNA: TGTGCCAGCAGCTTAGGGTCTGAGGTGGAGACCCAGTACTTC. Its translation is CASSLGSEVETQYF.

This clone was picked up one time. The chain combines TRBV7-9 with TRBJ1-4, with 7 bases lining up with TRBD1. V shed 5 bases and J 2 bases; nucleotides not matched to a gene: 5. CDR3 length: 15 residues. Germline V lookup: CDR1 SEHNR, CDR2 FQNEAQ (reference sequence). The CDR3 sequence is CASSTDRDTNEKLFF. The CDR3 DNA sequence: TGTGCCAGCAGCACCGACAGGGACACTAATGAAAAACTGTTTTTT. Supplemented by reference TRBV7-9 and TRBJ1-4, the full variable domain reads DTGVSQNPRHKITKRGQNVTFRCDPISEHNRLYWYRQTLGQGPEFLTYFQNEAQLEKSRLLSDRFSAERPKGSFSTLEIQRTEQGDSAMYLCASSTDRDTNEKLFFGSGTQLSVL.

This chain uses TRBV6-1 with TRBJ2-1; TRBD2 matches 11 bases. Germline V lookup: CDR1 MNHNS, CDR2 SASEGT. The CDR3 length is 19 residues. The trim removed 2 bases at V and 0 bases at J, leaving 9 bases unmatched. The DNA for the CDR3 is TGTGCCAGCAGTGAAATCCATAGCGGGGGGGCCAGCTCCTACAATGAGCAGTTCTTC. As protein: CASSEIHSGGASSYNEQFF.

V gene TRBV5-6 combines with J gene TRBJ1-5; tentatively, D is TRBD1 (6 bases). The germline V gene has CDR1 SGHDT and CDR2 YYEEEE. The V end lost 2 bases, the J end lost 1 base, and 10 bases lay between the germline ends. This CDR3 spans 15 amino acids. The CDR3 is CASSFYRDSNQPQHF. The CDR3, as DNA: TGTGCCAGCAGCTTCTACAGGGACAGCAATCAGCCCCAGCATTTT.

The chain uses TRBV28 and TRBJ2-2; TRBD2 matches 15 bases. The CDR3 is 15 residues long. J gave up 5 bases and V 7 bases, and 2 bases lay outside the gene matches. Germline values: CDR1 MDHEN, CDR2 SYDVKM. The CDR3 DNA reads as TGTGCCAGCAAGGGACTAGCGGGGGGTACCGGGGAGCTGTTTTTT. Encoded protein: CASKGLAGGTGELFF.

This chain's CDR3 is CASSQGTWYGYTF. The CDR3 DNA follows: TGTGCCAGCAGCCAAGGGACTTGGTATGGCTACACCTTC. The rearrangement uses TRBV7-9 and TRBJ1-2; possible D gene TRBD1, 5 bases. Per the germline V gene, CDR1 is SEHNR and CDR2 is FQNEAQ (reference sequence). V shed 5 bases and J shed 5 bases, with 12 bases lying between them. The CDR3 is made up of 13 amino acids. The whole variable domain, remainder taken from reference TRBV7-9 and TRBJ1-2, is DTGVSQNPRHKITKRGQNVTFRCDPISEHNRLYWYRQTLGQGPEFLTYFQNEAQLEKSRLLSDRFSAERPKGSFSTLEIQRTEQGDSAMYLCASSQGTWYGYTFGSGTRLTVV.

The genes are TRBV5-6 and TRBJ2-5; D is perhaps TRBD2 (7 bases). The CDR3 consists of 16 residues. V was pared by 4 bases and J by 2 bases, with 18 bases between. CDR1 and CDR2 (germline): SGHDT, YYEEEE. The chain's CDR3 is CASSRKGGARQETQYF. The CDR3 region has the DNA TGTGCCAGCAGCCGAAAAGGGGGGGCTCGGCAAGAGACCCAGTACTTC. The variable domain in full, completed from reference TRBV5-6 and TRBJ2-5, reads DAGVTQSPTHLIKTRGQQVTLRCSPKSGHDTVSWYQQALGQGPQFIFQYYEEEERQRGNFPDRFSGHQFPNYSSELNVNALLLGDSALYLCASSRKGGARQETQYFGPGTRLLVL.

This clone appeared a single time. This chain joins TRBV5-1 and TRBJ2-7, with 7 bases matching TRBD1. Per germline, CDR1 SGHRS and CDR2 YFSETQ. This CDR3 contains 15 residues. The V segment lost 4 bases and the J segment 3 bases; nucleotides outside the gene matches: 10. The DNA of the CDR3 is TGCGCCAGCAGCCAACAACAGGGGTTTAACTACGAGCAGTACTTC. Translated, it gives CASSQQQGFNYEQYF.

This chain joins TRBV6-5 and TRBJ2-7, with no clear D. Germline V CDR1 and CDR2: MNHEY, SVGAGI. The CDR3 has 11 residues. The V end lost 9 bases, the J end lost 4 bases, and 10 bases lay between the germline ends. The CDR3 coding sequence is TGTGCCAGTTCGGGTCCATACGAGCAGTACTTC. As protein: CASSGPYEQYF.

This chain connects TRBV19 to TRBJ1-5; no firm D call. Trimming stripped 3 bases from V and 0 bases from J, with 12 bases between. Germline V gives CDR1 LNHDA, CDR2 SQIVND (reference sequence). CDR3 size: 16 residues. The CDR3 nucleotides read TGTGCCAGTAGTATCTCCCTCCGGGGTAGCAATCAGCCCCAGCATTTT. It codes for CASSISLRGSNQPQHF.

The V gene is TRBV7-9, the J gene TRBJ1-3; 7 bases map to TRBD1. The CDR3 has 14 residues. V lost 5 bases, J lost 5 bases, and 6 bases stayed unmatched. Germline V gene sequence: CDR1 SEHNR, CDR2 FQNEAQ (reference sequence). CDR3 bases: TGTGCCAGCAGCCACCGGGACAGCAGAAACACCATATATTTT. This encodes CASSHRDSRNTIYF.

The chain couples TRBV5-1 to TRBJ1-1; 11 nucleotides agree with TRBD1. The junction had 4 bases not matched to a gene; V was cut back by 1 base and J by 5 bases. Germline loops: CDR1 SGHRS, CDR2 YFSETQ. There are 15 residues in the CDR3. The CDR3 here is CASSLWTGGNTEAFF. CDR3 sequence (DNA): TGCGCCAGCAGCTTGTGGACAGGGGGCAATACTGAAGCTTTCTTT.

This clone was counted once. The rearrangement uses TRBV18 and TRBJ2-1; possible D gene TRBD1, 6 bases. Trimming cost V 3 bases and J 5 bases, with 17 bases left between them. The germline V gene encodes CDR1 KGHSH and CDR2 LQKENI. The CDR3 extends over 16 amino acids. The CDR3 nucleotides are TGTGCCAGCTCACCCTACAGGGTCCGGGGCGACAATGAGCAGTTCTTC. Translating it yields CASSPYRVRGDNEQFF. Full variable domain (remainder filled in from reference TRBV18 and TRBJ2-1): NAGVMQNPRHLVRRRGQEARLRCSPMKGHSHVYWYRQLPEEGLKFMVYLQKENIIDESGMPKERFSAEFPKEGPSILRIQQVVRGDSAAYFCASSPYRVRGDNEQFFGPGTRLTVL.

V and J are TRBV5-1 and TRBJ1-1, with 10 nucleotides matching TRBD1. From germline, CDR1 is SGHRS and CDR2 YFSETQ. The CDR3 contains 15 residues. Trimming took 0 bases from V and 5 from J; bases not matched to a gene: 4. The CDR3 sequence is CASSLGDRGVTEAFF. The CDR3 DNA follows: TGCGCCAGCAGCTTGGGGGACAGGGGAGTTACTGAAGCTTTCTTT.

J is TRBJ2-1 and V is TRBV5-6, with a tentative D call TRBD1 (6 bases). Per germline, CDR1 SGHDT and CDR2 YYEEEE. The CDR3 consists of 16 residues. Deletions cut 3 bases from V and 0 bases from J, with 13 bases between. The CDR3 nucleotides read TGTGCCAGCAGCTCAGGACAGCCGAGCTCCTACAATGAGCAGTTCTTC. It codes for CASSSGQPSSYNEQFF.

This clone occurred once. Sequence at one end of the junction differs from germline and may be a read error. The V and J genes are TRBV27 and TRBJ2-1, with 11 positions matching TRBD2. Germline V gene lookup returns CDR1 MNHEY and CDR2 SMNVEV (reference sequence). The CDR3 length is 15 residues. This chain's CDR3 is CAGSPLAGDYNEQFF. CDR3 bases: TGTGCCGGCAGTCCACTAGCGGGGGATTACAATGAGCAGTTCTTC.

The J gene is TRBJ1-1, the V gene TRBV4-3; TRBD1 agrees at 7 bases. From germline, CDR1 is LGHNA and CDR2 YSLEER. Trimming at V came to 4 bases and at J to 1 base, leaving 6 bases not matched to a gene. The CDR3 is 15 amino acids. CDR3 sequence reads: CASSRRDSSNTEAFF. The CDR3, as DNA: TGCGCCAGCAGCCGCCGGGACAGTTCGAACACTGAAGCTTTCTTT.

The chain uses TRBV10-3 and TRBJ2-5, with 8 bases fitting TRBD1. Unmatched junction bases numbered 10, after V lost 5 bases and J lost 5 bases. The CDR3 has 15 residues. Germline V gene sequence: CDR1 ENHRY, CDR2 SYGVKD. The CDR3 coding sequence is TGTGCCATCAGTCAACAACAGGGGGTTTTGGAGACCCAGTACTTC. This sequence encodes CAISQQQGVLETQYF.

This clone was recorded only once. The chain combines TRBV24-1 with TRBJ2-5; perhaps TRBD1 as D (5 bases). Trimming removed 3 bases at V and 4 bases at J, with 17 bases between. Germline V lookup: CDR1 KGHDR, CDR2 SFDVKD. There are 16 residues in the CDR3. The CDR3 nucleotides read TGTGCCACCAGTGATCCCGGTGTAGGGGTGAGAGAGACCCAGTACTTC. Translated, it gives CATSDPGVGVRETQYF.

The J gene is TRBJ1-5, the V gene TRBV5-6, with TRBD1 as a possible D gene (5 bases). The CDR3 has 19 amino acids. The germline V and J ends were trimmed by 1 base and 0 bases, with 20 bases remaining between them. CDR1 SGHDT and CDR2 YYEEEE come from the germline V gene. CDR3 loop: CASSLSPFRPDNSNQPQHF. CDR3 DNA: TGTGCCAGCAGCTTGTCTCCCTTTCGCCCGGACAATAGCAATCAGCCCCAGCATTTT.

There are a few counts of this clone. The chain uses TRBV5-1 and TRBJ1-5, with 8 nucleotides matching TRBD1. The trim removed 0 bases at V and 2 bases at J, leaving 4 bases unmatched. The germline gives CDR1 SGHRS, CDR2 YFSETQ. The CDR3 spans 16 residues. CDR3 DNA: TGCGCCAGCAGCTTGGAGCCAGGGGGCGGCAATCAGCCCCAGCATTTT. It codes for CASSLEPGGGNQPQHF.

The chain uses TRBV3-1 (or the pseudogene TRBV3-2) and TRBJ2-7; weak D call: TRBD1 (5 bases). Germline CDR1 LGHDT, CDR2 YNNKEL (reference sequence). The CDR3 has 14 amino acids. Between the trimmed V and J ends, which lost 3 bases and 3 bases, there was a span of 12 bases. CDR3 in amino acids: CASSQQQDRYEQYF. CDR3 in DNA: TGTGCCAGCAGCCAGCAACAGGACCGCTACGAGCAGTACTTC.

The V and J genes are TRBV20-1 and TRBJ1-2; tentatively, D is TRBD1 (5 bases). CDR1 and CDR2 from the germline V gene are DFQATT and SNEGSKA (reference sequence). V lost 3 bases and J lost 7, with 18 bases in between. The CDR3 has 14 amino acids. CDR3 bases: TGCAGTGCTAGTGGGACCGGCGGGGGGGGTGGCTACACCTTC. The encoded protein is CSASGTGGGGGYTF.

V usage is TRBV5-6 and J usage is TRBJ2-7, with D unclear. The V gene's germline CDR1 is SGHDT and CDR2 YYEEEE. The V and J ends lost 0 bases and 2 bases respectively, with 12 bases between them. The CDR3 loop spans 15 amino acids. The CDR3 protein is CASSLAGSPTYEQYF. The DNA for the CDR3 is TGTGCCAGCAGCTTGGCCGGTAGCCCAACCTACGAGCAGTACTTC.

The rearrangement joins TRBV5-4 to TRBJ2-2, with D tentatively TRBD2 (6 bases). The CDR3 totals 15 residues. Germline CDR1 and CDR2: SGHNT and YYREEE (reference sequence). Trimming shortened V by 4 bases and J by 4 bases, and 14 bases separated the two germline ends. CDR3 sequence: CASSPSLASTGELFF. In DNA, the CDR3 is TGTGCCAGCAGCCCCTCCCTAGCGAGCACCGGGGAGCTGTTTTTT.

The J gene is TRBJ2-5, the V gene TRBV23-1, with D possibly TRBD2 on 5 matching bases. TRBV23-1 is assigned to the ORF class and has an uncertain function. The CDR3 runs 15 residues. Trimming removed 4 bases at V and 4 bases at J, with 16 bases between. The CDR3 spells CASSREGKKSETQYF. Written as DNA, the CDR3 is TGCGCCAGCAGTCGAGAGGGTAAGAAGTCAGAGACCCAGTACTTC.

CDR3 residues: CASSLDRGTSNQPQHF. The CDR3, as DNA: TGTGCCAGCAGCCTTGACAGGGGGACTAGCAATCAGCCCCAGCATTTT. The rearrangement joins TRBV5-8 to TRBJ1-5; 9 nucleotides match TRBD1. Trimming at V came to 4 bases and at J to 0 bases, leaving 5 bases not matched to a gene. This CDR3 is 16 amino acids long. From germline, CDR1 is SGHTS and CDR2 YDEGEE.

The gene calls are TRBV4-1 and TRBJ1-4, with unresolved D. CDR1 MGHRA and CDR2 YSYEKL come from the germline V gene. Trimming took off 2 bases at V and 4 bases at J, with 11 bases between the two ends. CDR3 length equals 15 residues. The CDR3 region is CASSQRRELNEKLFF. DNA for the CDR3: TGCGCCAGCAGCCAACGGCGGGAGCTTAATGAAAAACTGTTTTTT.

The chain combines TRBV19 with TRBJ2-1, with 10 positions matching TRBD2. The V and J ends lost 6 bases and 4 bases, in that order; junction bases with no gene match: 9. Germline V gene data show CDR1 as LNHDA and CDR2 as SQIVND (reference sequence). The CDR3 is made up of 16 amino acids. CDR3 sequence (DNA): TGTGCCAGTAGCTCATTAGCGGGGGGCCATTACAATGAGCAGTTCTTC. This sequence encodes CASSSLAGGHYNEQFF.

The V and J genes are TRBV6-2 or TRBV6-3 and TRBJ2-1; 8 bases are a match to TRBD2. The germline V gene has CDR1 MNHEY and CDR2 SVGEGT. CDR3 length: 15 amino acids. With V trimmed by 1 base and J by 7 bases, 6 bases remained unmatched. This CDR3 is CASSYFRGGKNEQFF. The DNA for the CDR3 is TGTGCCAGCAGTTACTTTCGCGGGGGGAAAAATGAGCAGTTCTTC.